Sequencing of this TCR beta chain was carried out in a study of identical twins. Via MiXCR, TCRdb re-called the 5' RACE reads, giving one row per CDR3 protein. The top ten hold roughly 2.1% of the sample, which has about 280,000 distinct CDR3 sequences, 6.5% to 9.5% seen once. V was pared by 4 bases and J by 6 bases, with 16 bases between. The CDR3 has 16 amino acids. In germline, CDR1 is MGHDK, CDR2 SYGVNS. This clonotype was counted only a few times. The sample was also linked to a second study, of yellow fever vaccine responses in identical twins.

Sequenced sample: memory (CD45RO+) T cells sorted from blood. The TCR was taken from a woman younger than 35 in good health. The J gene is TRBJ1-6, the V gene TRBV25-1; D possibly corresponds to TRBD1 (5 bases). CDR3 bases: TGTGCCAGCAGTGGGGGACTCACTGCTGGTAATTCACCCCTCCACTTT. It encodes CASSGGLTAGNSPLHF.